This entry lists 31 T cell receptor beta chains sequenced from one sample in a study of Graves' ophthalmopathy and Graves' hyperthyroidism. Using RNA transcripts, the TCR beta CDR3 regions were amplified. An initial RT-PCR round employing HTBI primers preceded a second-round multiplex PCR. Using its own MiXCR run on the multiplex PCR reads, TCRdb lists one record per CDR3 protein. The sample shows hundreds of thousands of distinct CDR3 sequences, 20% to 25% of them seen only once. The sample was peripheral blood. The receptors derive from a young woman with stable Graves' hyperthyroidism.

This sequence joins TRBV30 and TRBJ1-1, with D perhaps matching TRBD1 (5 bases). The CDR3 covers 15 residues. V lost 3 bases, J lost 2 bases, and 16 bases lay in between. CDR1 is GTSNPN, CDR2 SVGIG, per germline (reference sequence). In DNA, the CDR3 is TGTGCCTGGAGATGGGCTGGGACCTACAACACTGAAGCTTTCTTT. It codes for CAWRWAGTYNTEAFF. Variable domain in full (rest from reference TRBV30 and TRBJ1-1): SQTIHQWPATLVQPVGSPLSLECTVEGTSNPNLYWYRQAAGRGLQLLFYSVGIGQISSEVPQNLSASRPQDRQFILSSKKLLLSDSGFYLCAWRWAGTYNTEAFFGQGTRLTVV.

J is TRBJ2-7 and V is TRBV6-1, with D perhaps matching TRBD1 (5 bases). Germline lookup yields CDR1 MNHNS and CDR2 SASEGT. Trimming pared 1 base from V and 3 bases from J, leaving 16 bases between. This CDR3 has 16 residues. The CDR3 loop is CASSEGAQGGVYEQYF. DNA of the CDR3: TGTGCCAGCAGTGAAGGAGCGCAGGGTGGGGTCTACGAGCAGTACTTC.

This clonotype came up many times. The chain links TRBV6-5 to TRBJ1-5; TRBD1 agrees at 8 bases. V shed 0 bases and J 6 bases; nucleotides not matched to a gene: 4. Germline CDR1 is MNHEY and CDR2 is SVGAGI. The CDR3 has 15 residues. The CDR3 nucleotides read TGTGCCAGCAGTTACTCGAACAGGGGGGCTCAGCCCCAGCATTTT. Amino acids: CASSYSNRGAQPQHF.

A note on this clonotype: Given a much more abundant clone one base away, this may be a read error. The V gene is TRBV29-1, the J gene TRBJ1-2, with TRBD1 matching 8 bases. The CDR3 covers 12 residues. Germline trimming cut 6 bases from V and 7 bases from J; bases unmatched to any gene: 7. Germline values: CDR1 SQVTM, CDR2 ANQGSEA. In DNA form, the CDR3 reads TGCAGCGTACTGGACAGGGAGGGTGGCTACACCTTC. Translation gives CSVLDREGGYTF.

Only a few counts were recorded for this clonotype. The V gene is TRBV29-1, the J gene TRBJ2-4; D not resolved. The length of the CDR3 is 14 residues. Per the germline V gene, CDR1 is SQVTM and CDR2 is ANQGSEA. V was shortened by 6 bases and J by 3 bases, with 15 bases between the two germline ends. As DNA, the CDR3 is TGCAGCGTATCGGACCCCCGGGTCAAAAACATTCAGTACTTC. Translating it yields CSVSDPRVKNIQYF.

This clonotype occurred many times. The chain uses TRBV30 and TRBJ2-7; 7 bases are a match to TRBD1. J lost 2 bases, V lost 4 bases, and 5 bases had no gene match. The CDR3 runs 13 residues. Looked up from germline, CDR1 is GTSNPN and CDR2 is SVGIG (reference sequence). CDR3 DNA sequence: TGTGCCTGGAACCGGGACAGACCCTACGAGCAGTACTTC. Translated: CAWNRDRPYEQYF.

This clonotype showed up many times. The chain has TRBV4-1 and TRBJ2-5, with D unclear. The germline V gene encodes CDR1 MGHRA and CDR2 YSYEKL. This CDR3 region has 14 residues. The V end lost 0 bases, the J end lost 2 bases, and 7 bases lay between the germline ends. CDR3 region: CASSQEGGQETQYF. The DNA for the CDR3 is TGCGCCAGCAGCCAAGAGGGTGGGCAAGAGACCCAGTACTTC.

This clonotype was seen repeatedly, ten times or more. V gene TRBV7-6 combines with J gene TRBJ2-4, with TRBD2 matching 7 bases. Trimming removed 5 bases from V and 8 bases from J; junction bases left unmatched: 9. The CDR3 consists of 14 residues. The germline gives CDR1 SGHVS, CDR2 FNYEAQ. The CDR3 sequence: CASSEKAGLDIQYF. In nucleotides, the CDR3 is TGTGCCAGCAGCGAAAAAGCGGGGTTGGACATTCAGTACTTC.

This clonotype was detected many times. The chain uses TRBV12-3 or TRBV12-4 and TRBJ1-2, with D possibly TRBD1 on 6 matching bases. The CDR3 spans 13 residues. Deletions cut 4 bases from V and 4 bases from J, with 10 bases between. The CDR3 DNA sequence: TGTGCCAGCAGTTCATCGACAGGCTATGGCTACACCTTC. As protein: CASSSSTGYGYTF.

This chain links TRBV15 with TRBJ1-1, with a weak D call TRBD1 (6 bases). V lost 5 bases and J lost 0, with 13 bases in between. CDR1 is LNHNV and CDR2 is YYDKDF in the germline V gene (reference sequence). The CDR3 is 15 residues long. CDR3 residues: CATSRQGGVNTEAFF. DNA of the CDR3: TGTGCCACCAGCCGACAAGGGGGAGTGAACACTGAAGCTTTCTTT.

The chain is built from TRBV6-5 and TRBJ2-7, with a possible D match to TRBD1 (5 bases). Trimming pared 2 bases from V and 4 bases from J, leaving 6 bases between. From germline, CDR1 is MNHEY and CDR2 SVGAGI. The CDR3 has 12 amino acids. The CDR3 sequence: CASSYDRYEQYF. In DNA, the CDR3 is TGTGCCAGCAGTTACGACAGATACGAGCAGTACTTC.

The table lists this clonotype with many counts. This chain connects TRBV28 to TRBJ1-2; unclear D gene. The CDR3 has 12 residues. Germline V gene lookup returns CDR1 MDHEN and CDR2 SYDVKM. Trimming removed 2 bases from V and 5 bases from J, with 6 bases in between. The CDR3 nucleotides read TGTGCCAGCAGTTTACAGCGTTATGGCTACACCTTC. Its protein product is CASSLQRYGYTF.

This sequence joins TRBV10-3 and TRBJ1-5; D gene ambiguous. The CDR3 loop spans 13 amino acids. V was shortened by 6 bases and J by 4 bases, with 10 bases between the two germline ends. CDR1 ENHRY and CDR2 SYGVKD come from the germline V gene. DNA of the CDR3: TGTGCCATCAGCCAAAGCAGAAATCAGCCCCAGCATTTT. It is translated as CAISQSRNQPQHF.

This clonotype was detected a few times. A read error is possible here, since a much larger clone lies one base away. J is TRBJ1-1 and V is TRBV6-1, with D possibly matching TRBD1 (5 bases). Germline V gene sequence: CDR1 MNHNS, CDR2 SASEGT. With 7 bases removed from V and 8 bases from J, the gap between germline ends came to 23 bases. This CDR3 comprises 15 residues. The DNA of the CDR3 is TGTGCCAGCACCCAAGCCGGGACCTGGGGGAGAGAAGCTTTCTTT. It encodes CASTQAGTWGREAFF.

There are many counts of this clonotype. J is TRBJ2-5 and V is TRBV7-8; a possible D gene is TRBD2 (6 bases). The V and J ends lost 5 bases and 5 bases respectively, with 15 bases between them. From germline, CDR1 is SGHVS and CDR2 FQNEAQ. The CDR3 length is 14 residues. The CDR3 here is CASSQRRDRETQYF. CDR3 nucleotides: TGTGCCAGCAGCCAGAGGCGGGATCGCGAGACCCAGTACTTC.

This clonotype was seen at least ten times. The junction and the germline gene differ at one end; a read error may be behind it. The chain recombines TRBV7-2 with TRBJ1-1; possible D gene TRBD1, 5 bases. Germline V gives CDR1 SGHTA, CDR2 FQGNSA. This CDR3 has 13 amino acids. CDR3 protein: CVSSILGGTEAFF. The CDR3 DNA sequence: TGTGTCAGCAGCATCTTGGGGGGCACTGAAGCTTTCTTT.

This clonotype has ten or more counts. V and J are TRBV30 and TRBJ2-5, with 10 positions matching TRBD1. V was pared by 5 bases and J by 4 bases, with 7 bases of the junction left unmatched. The CDR3 runs 14 residues. CDR1 and CDR2 (germline): GTSNPN, SVGIG (reference sequence). CDR3 DNA sequence: TGTGCCTGGGGACAGGGGGTAGTGAGAGAGACCCAGTACTTC. Amino acids: CAWGQGVVRETQYF. The full variable domain, rest sourced from reference TRBV30 and TRBJ2-5, is SQTIHQWPATLVQPVGSPLSLECTVEGTSNPNLYWYRQAAGRGLQLLFYSVGIGQISSEVPQNLSASRPQDRQFILSSKKLLLSDSGFYLCAWGQGVVRETQYFGPGTRLLVL.

Ten or more counts support this clonotype. The genes are TRBV25-1 and TRBJ2-7; 7 bases agree with TRBD2. Germline V lookup: CDR1 MGHDK, CDR2 SYGVNS. V lost 4 bases to trimming and J lost 1 base; unmatched junction nucleotides: 4. The CDR3 totals 14 residues. CDR3: CASSGGSGSYEQYF. The CDR3, as DNA: TGTGCCAGCAGTGGCGGGAGTGGTTCCTACGAGCAGTACTTC.

The table lists this clonotype with many counts. This rearrangement joins TRBV28 to TRBJ2-7, with 9 bases identical to TRBD1. Germline CDR1 and CDR2: MDHEN and SYDVKM. The ends lost 7 bases at V and 6 bases at J; junction bases unmatched: 13. The CDR3 spans 15 residues. CDR3 amino acids: CASNRGDRVFGEQYF. CDR3 nucleotides: TGTGCCAGCAACAGGGGGGACAGGGTGTTTGGCGAGCAGTACTTC.

The chain is built from TRBV10-3 and TRBJ2-7; 9 nucleotides match TRBD1. Germline loops: CDR1 ENHRY, CDR2 SYGVKD. Unmatched junction bases numbered 9, after V lost 6 bases and J lost 6 bases. CDR3 size: 14 residues. The CDR3 loop is CAIRGQGAVSEQYF. The DNA for the CDR3 is TGTGCCATCAGGGGACAGGGAGCGGTTAGCGAGCAGTACTTC.

This clonotype has more than one count but fewer than ten. The chain combines TRBV6-1 with TRBJ1-1; no reliable D call. The V gene lost 6 bases and the J gene lost 4 bases, with 18 bases spanning the gap. The CDR3 contains 15 residues. The germline V gene has CDR1 MNHNS and CDR2 SASEGT. Here the CDR3 DNA reads TGTGCCAGCAGACCTGGGCTTCCCGTAGGCACTGAAGCTTTCTTT. This sequence encodes CASRPGLPVGTEAFF.

The V and J genes are TRBV12-3 or TRBV12-4 and TRBJ2-2; 11 nucleotides line up with TRBD1. The V and J ends lost 5 bases and 5 bases, in that order; junction bases with no gene match: 7. CDR3 length: 16 amino acids. The DNA for the CDR3 is TGTGCCAGCAGTCTGAGGGGGACAGGGGGGACCGGGGAGCTGTTTTTT. Its translation is CASSLRGTGGTGELFF.

About this clonotype: A much larger clone sits a single nucleotide away, making a read error possible. J is TRBJ1-6 and V is TRBV25-1, with 8 bases fitting TRBD1. J lost 10 bases, V lost 4 bases, and 3 bases had no gene match. Germline V lookup: CDR1 MGHDK, CDR2 SYGVNS. The CDR3 has 13 amino acids. The DNA of the CDR3 is TGTGCCAGCAGTGGACAGGGGCTCTCACCCCTCCACTTT. As protein: CASSGQGLSPLHF. The full variable domain, rest sourced from reference TRBV25-1 and TRBJ1-6, is EADIYQTPRYLVIGTGKKITLECSQTMGHDKMYWYQQDPGMELHLIHYSYGVNSTEKGDLSSESTVSRIRTEHFPLTLESARPSHTSQYLCASSGQGLSPLHFGNGTRLTVT.

In DNA form, the CDR3 reads TGTGCCAGCAGCTTAGACGGCCCGGTTGCGGCCCAGTACTTC. Translation: CASSLDGPVAAQYF. This chain connects TRBV7-9 to TRBJ2-5; D is unclear. Germline CDR1 reads SEHNR; CDR2 reads FQNEAQ (reference sequence). This CDR3 comprises 14 residues. V lost 1 base, J lost 9 bases, and 15 bases lay in between.

This clonotype was picked up many times. The chain carries TRBV5-1 and TRBJ1-2; no definite D call. V lost 1 base to trimming and J lost 6 bases, with 13 bases between them. Germline V gives CDR1 SGHRS, CDR2 YFSETQ. This CDR3 has 14 amino acids. The CDR3 is CASSLFSGSHGYTF. Written as DNA, the CDR3 is TGCGCCAGCAGCTTGTTTTCCGGGTCTCATGGCTACACCTTC.

At least ten counts were recorded for this clonotype. The chain is built from TRBV6-5 and TRBJ2-5; tentative D call: TRBD1 (6 bases). The CDR3 runs to 17 residues. From germline, CDR1 is MNHEY and CDR2 SVGAGI. V was cut by 2 bases and J by 3 bases, with 19 bases left in between. CDR3 nucleotide sequence: TGTGCCAGCAGTTACGGGGGACACGAGAAGATCGAAGAGACCCAGTACTTC. It codes for CASSYGGHEKIEETQYF.

This clonotype has at least ten counts. This chain joins TRBV24-1 and TRBJ1-2; a possible D gene is TRBD1 (5 bases). The V gene lost 4 bases and the J gene lost 3 bases, with 8 bases spanning the gap. The germline V gene has CDR1 KGHDR and CDR2 SFDVKD. The CDR3 is 13 amino acids. Written as DNA, the CDR3 is TGTGCCACCAGTGACTGGGGGGACTATGGCTACACCTTC. It specifies CATSDWGDYGYTF.

V gene TRBV6-5 combines with J gene TRBJ2-4; the D gene is possibly TRBD2 (5 bases). Trimming removed 0 bases at V and 5 bases at J, with 20 bases between. Germline V gene data show CDR1 as MNHEY and CDR2 as SVGAGI. The CDR3 is 18 amino acids. The CDR3 loop reads CASSYSIAEELEENIQYF. The CDR3, as DNA: TGTGCCAGCAGTTACTCGATAGCCGAGGAGTTGGAGGAAAACATTCAGTACTTC.

This clonotype came up many times. This chain joins TRBV12-3 or TRBV12-4 and TRBJ1-2; no firm D call. This CDR3 has 12 residues. Trimming stripped 6 bases from V and 8 bases from J, with 13 bases between. CDR3 protein: CASSSFPHGYTF. DNA of the CDR3: TGTGCCAGCAGCTCTTTCCCACACGGCTACACCTTC.

The table lists this clonotype with many counts. The chain has TRBV6-2 or TRBV6-3 and TRBJ2-5; 7 bases are shared with TRBD2. Trimming cost V 6 bases and J 5 bases; bases outside gene matches: 9. This CDR3 region has 14 residues. Germline V gene lookup returns CDR1 MNHEY and CDR2 SVGEGT. CDR3 residues: CASSQGEGIETQYF. The CDR3 DNA reads as TGTGCCAGCAGCCAAGGGGAGGGTATTGAGACCCAGTACTTC.

This clonotype showed up many times. The gene calls are TRBV19 and TRBJ2-2; D is ambiguous. Per germline, CDR1 LNHDA and CDR2 SQIVND (reference sequence). V lost 3 bases and J 6 bases, leaving 8 bases between the germline ends. The CDR3 runs to 13 residues. The CDR3 DNA reads TGTGCCAGTAGTATTAGTGGCTCCGGGGAGCTGTTTTTT. Translating gives CASSISGSGELFF.